This T cell receptor beta chain was sequenced for a study of T-cell memory formation after mild COVID-19. Overall study context: Clusters were largely donor specific. Study conclusions and caveats: Researchers found some responding clones in pre-infection memory, a sign that cross-reactive memory joined. For contracting clones, CD4+ ones sat mainly in CM and EM, CD8+ in EMRA.

TCRdb itself ran the 5' RACE reads through MiXCR, one entry per CDR3 protein. The table shows a few hundred thousand distinct CDR3 sequences, with around 16% occurring only once. Trimming left V 7 bases short and J 3 bases short, with 21 bases between. The CDR3 consists of 17 residues. On this clonotype itself: What it recognizes is unknown.

This TCR was recovered from a young man who had mild COVID-19 (a few samples of this study predate the infection). Cell type and time point are not known. V is TRBV12-3 or TRBV12-4 and J is TRBJ1-4; weak D call: TRBD1 (5 bases). The specimen was PBMCs or a T cell subset sorted from them (not recorded which). CDR3 bases: TGTGCCAGCACTTCCTCCGGGGGGATGTCAGCTAATGAAAAACTGTTTTTT. It codes for CASTSSGGMSANEKLFF.